These 15 T cell receptor beta chains share one sample of origin, sequenced in a study of T cells in Graves' hyperthyroidism and ophthalmopathy. RNA transcripts yielded amplified TCR beta CDR3 regions. HTBI primers drove first-round RT-PCR of the TCR CDR3. Via MiXCR, TCRdb re-called the multiplex PCR reads, giving one row per CDR3 protein. The repertoire has hundreds of thousands of distinct CDR3 sequences, roughly 14% of them found once; the top ten carry roughly 4.5%. Sequencing used blood. The source is a woman aged 40 to 55 with Graves' ophthalmopathy.

This clonotype was observed a few times. This sequence joins TRBV29-1 and TRBJ1-1, with TRBD1 as a possible D gene (5 bases). This CDR3 is built from 13 residues. The V and J ends lost 5 bases and 3 bases respectively, with 13 bases between them. Germline V gives CDR1 SQVTM, CDR2 ANQGSEA. The DNA of the CDR3 is TGCAGCGTTTACCGGGGGGGGGACACTGAAGCTTTCTTT. Encoded protein: CSVYRGGDTEAFF. The full variable domain, in which reference TRBV29-1 and TRBJ1-1 provide the parts outside the CDR3, is SAVISQKPSRDICQRGTSLTIQCQVDSQVTMMFWYRQQPGQSLTLIATANQGSEATYESGFVIDKFPISRPNLTFSTLTVSNMSPEDSSIYLCSVYRGGDTEAFFGQGTRLTVV.

The genes are TRBV5-1 and TRBJ2-2; D gene uncertain. The CDR3 loop spans 14 amino acids. The ends were cut back, 2 bases at V and 1 base at J, with 6 bases in the middle. Germline lookup yields CDR1 SGHRS and CDR2 YFSETQ. CDR3: CASSFTVNTGELFF. CDR3 sequence (DNA): TGCGCCAGCAGCTTCACGGTGAACACCGGGGAGCTGTTTTTT.

This clonotype came up many times. The rearrangement joins TRBV4-1 to TRBJ2-7; D gene ambiguous. Between the trimmed V and J ends, which lost 5 bases and 1 base, there was a span of 9 bases. Germline CDR1 reads MGHRA; CDR2 reads YSYEKL. CDR3 size: 13 residues. The CDR3 sequence: CASSSDASYEQYF. The CDR3 DNA follows: TGCGCCAGCAGCTCGGACGCATCCTACGAGCAGTACTTC.

This chain connects TRBV7-8 to TRBJ2-5; 7 bases are a match to TRBD2. V gave up 1 base and J gave up 5 bases; unmatched junction bases: 7. There are 15 residues in the CDR3. CDR1 SGHVS and CDR2 FQNEAQ come from the germline V gene. The CDR3 is CASSLVRGSGETQYF. The DNA for the CDR3 is TGTGCCAGCAGCTTAGTGCGCGGGAGCGGGGAGACCCAGTACTTC.

This clonotype was detected ten times or more. The rearrangement uses TRBV19 and TRBJ2-7; D is possibly TRBD1 (7 bases). Germline V lookup: CDR1 LNHDA, CDR2 SQIVND (reference sequence). The germline V and J ends were trimmed by 4 bases and 4 bases, with 14 bases remaining between them. This CDR3 is built from 14 residues. The CDR3 DNA reads TGTGCCAGTAGTAGACGGGGGACAGAATACGAGCAGTACTTC. It encodes CASSRRGTEYEQYF.

This clonotype was found many times. The V and J genes are TRBV7-2 and TRBJ2-7; no clear D gene. The length of the CDR3 is 16 residues. Trimming pared 8 bases from V and 5 bases from J, leaving 25 bases between. Germline loops: CDR1 SGHTA, CDR2 FQGNSA. The CDR3 coding sequence is TGTGCCAGCTCCGTTAGTTTGGCAGCGAATCAGGACGAGCAGTACTTC. Translated: CASSVSLAANQDEQYF.

This clonotype was detected many times. This chain joins TRBV6-5 and TRBJ2-2, with TRBD1 matching over 8 bases. The CDR3 totals 15 residues. Trimming cost V 3 bases and J 7 bases; bases outside gene matches: 7. CDR1 is MNHEY and CDR2 is SVGAGI in the germline V gene. In nucleotides, the CDR3 is TGTGCCAGCAGTTATGTCAGGGGGCTCGGCGGGGAGCTGTTTTTT. Amino acids: CASSYVRGLGGELFF.

This clonotype was counted a few times. This chain links TRBV24-1 with TRBJ1-5; maybe TRBD1 (5 bases). This CDR3 has 14 residues. CDR1 KGHDR and CDR2 SFDVKD come from the germline V gene. The ends were cut back, 6 bases at V and 2 bases at J, with 10 bases in the middle. CDR3 sequence reads: CATSPRGGNQPQHF. CDR3 coding DNA: TGTGCCACCAGTCCCCGGGGCGGCAATCAGCCCCAGCATTTT.

The J gene is TRBJ2-1, the V gene TRBV28, with 10 positions matching TRBD2. CDR1 and CDR2 from the germline V gene are MDHEN and SYDVKM. With 4 bases clipped from V and 7 bases from J, the junction kept 10 bases outside the gene matches. CDR3 length: 16 residues. The CDR3 spells CASSSSTSGLKNEQFF. CDR3 nucleotide sequence: TGTGCCAGCAGTTCCTCGACTAGCGGGCTGAAAAATGAGCAGTTCTTC.

This clonotype was seen at least ten times. V and J are TRBV11-1 and TRBJ2-5; D is perhaps TRBD1 (5 bases). The CDR3 loop spans 15 amino acids. V was clipped by 1 base and J by 3 bases, with 12 bases between them. Germline CDR1 SGHAT, CDR2 FQDESV (reference sequence). For the CDR3, the DNA is TGTGCCAGCAGCTTAGGAGCAGGGCAGGAAGAGACCCAGTACTTC. It codes for CASSLGAGQEETQYF. The full variable domain, in which reference TRBV11-1 and TRBJ2-5 provide the parts outside the CDR3, is EAEVAQSPRYKITEKSQAVAFWCDPISGHATLYWYRQILGQGPELLVQFQDESVVDDSQLPKDRFSAERLKGVDSTLKIQPAELGDSAMYLCASSLGAGQEETQYFGPGTRLLVL.

In this sample, this clonotype turned up many times. The chain couples TRBV6-5 to TRBJ1-1; a possible D gene is TRBD1 (5 bases). V dropped 2 bases and J dropped 4 bases, with 11 bases sitting between them. Germline V gene lookup returns CDR1 MNHEY and CDR2 SVGAGI. CDR3 length equals 14 residues. The CDR3 loop is CASSYGPGTTEAFF. CDR3 sequence (DNA): TGTGCCAGCAGTTACGGTCCGGGGACCACTGAAGCTTTCTTT.

In its sample, this clonotype was seen a few times. The chain couples TRBV7-3 to TRBJ2-2; 7 bases line up with TRBD2. After removal of 6 bases from V and 9 bases from J, the junction contained 19 bases not matched to a gene. Germline-derived CDR1 and CDR2 are SGHTA and FQGTGA. The CDR3 is 17 amino acids. The CDR3 coding sequence is TGTGCCAGCAGGCCCCTAGGCGCGGGAGAGGACCGCCGGGAGCTGTTTTTT. Translating it yields CASRPLGAGEDRRELFF.

This clonotype was found many times. The chain employs TRBV29-1 and TRBJ1-1; 10 nucleotides line up with TRBD1. CDR1 and CDR2 from the germline V gene are SQVTM and ANQGSEA. V lost 5 bases and J lost 11; bases outside the gene matches: 11. CDR3 length: 13 amino acids. The CDR3 nucleotides read TGCAGCGTTAAACCGGGACAGGGGTTGATGGCTTTCTTT. This encodes CSVKPGQGLMAFF.

The chain employs TRBV18 and TRBJ1-1; 9 nucleotides align to TRBD1. The CDR3 consists of 12 residues. V was clipped by 3 bases and J by 11 bases; unmatched bases: 4. CDR1 is KGHSH, CDR2 LQKENI, per germline. CDR3 in amino acids: CASSPGQGLAFF. The CDR3 DNA reads TGTGCCAGCTCACCGGGACAGGGCTTGGCTTTCTTT.

This clonotype was picked up a small number of times. The chain combines TRBV3-1 with TRBJ1-1; D unresolved. The V end lost 4 bases, the J end lost 0 bases, and 12 bases lay between the germline ends. The germline CDR1 and CDR2 sequences are LGHDT and YNNKEL (reference sequence). The CDR3 totals 15 residues. CDR3 sequence (DNA): TGTGCCAGCAGCCGGACGGAATGGATGAACACTGAAGCTTTCTTT. This gives the protein CASSRTEWMNTEAFF. Full variable domain (remainder filled in from reference TRBV3-1 and TRBJ1-1): DTAVSQTPKYLVTQMGNDKSIKCEQNLGHDTMYWYKQDSKKFLKIMFSYNNKELIINETVPNRFSPKSPDKAHLNLHINSLELGDSAVYFCASSRTEWMNTEAFFGQGTRLTVV.